This TCR beta chain was recovered during a study of sequential checkpoint blockade in melanoma. The overall study: Arm A got nivolumab then ipilimumab; arm B the reverse, 1:1. Each arm's sequence ended with maintenance nivolumab.

Looked up from germline, CDR1 is SGHNT and CDR2 is YYREEE (reference sequence). With V trimmed by 4 bases and J by 7 bases, 8 bases remained unmatched. The CDR3 contains 14 residues. This table comes from immunoSEQ multiplex PCR, and its TCRdb copy is limited to in-frame clones, with some not included. There are more than 9,000 clones in the sample; over 60% occur only once, and around 10% lies in the top ten. Treatment meaning: randomized to nivolumab then ipilimumab (arm A) or the reverse (arm B). Live CD3+CD8+ CD19− CD56− cells were sorted from PBMCs. The chain joins TRBV5-4 to TRBJ1-2; 9 positions match TRBD1. Sequences were derived from CD8+ T cells sorted from blood (inferred from file names), sampled from a patient given nivolumab and ipilimumab in sequence. This clonotype was sampled from a human donor with melanoma. The CDR3 protein is CASSPIQGAVGYTF. The CDR3, as DNA: TGTGCCAGCAGCCCAATACAGGGGGCAGTTGGCTACACCTTC.